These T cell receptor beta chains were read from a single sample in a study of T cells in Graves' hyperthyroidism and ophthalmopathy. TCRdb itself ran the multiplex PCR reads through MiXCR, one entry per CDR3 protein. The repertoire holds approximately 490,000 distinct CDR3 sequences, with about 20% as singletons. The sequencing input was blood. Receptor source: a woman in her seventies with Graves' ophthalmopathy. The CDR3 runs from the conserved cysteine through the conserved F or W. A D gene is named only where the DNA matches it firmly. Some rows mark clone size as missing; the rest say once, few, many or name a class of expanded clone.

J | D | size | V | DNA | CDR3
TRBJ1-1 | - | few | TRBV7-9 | TGTGCCAGCAGCTTAGGCGTCACGGGACAAACTGAAGCTTTCTTT | CASSLGVTGQTEAFF
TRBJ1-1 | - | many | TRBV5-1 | TGCGCCAGCAGCTTGGACCGAGGGAACACTGAAGCTTTCTTT | CASSLDRGNTEAFF
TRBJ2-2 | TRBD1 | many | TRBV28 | TGTGCCAGCATCACTGACAGGGGAGGGAACACCGGGGAGCTGTTTTTT | CASITDRGGNTGELFF
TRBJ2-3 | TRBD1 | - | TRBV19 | TGTGCCAGTAGTATCCGGGACAGTAGCACAGATACGCAGTATTTT | CASSIRDSSTDTQYF
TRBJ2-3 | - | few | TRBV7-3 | TGTGCCAGCAGCTTGATGGGCGGGCGCACAGATACGCAGTATTTT | CASSLMGGRTDTQYF
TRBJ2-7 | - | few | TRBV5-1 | TGCGCCAGCAGCTTGACCGGGACGGATTCCTACGAGCAGTACTTC | CASSLTGTDSYEQYF
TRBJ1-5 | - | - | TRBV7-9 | TGTGCCAGCAGCTTAGAGGGACTTAGCAATCAGCCCCAGCATTTT | CASSLEGLSNQPQHF
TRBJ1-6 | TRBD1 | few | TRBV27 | TGTGCCAGCACTAAGGGACAGGGGGCGATATTGGCACCCCTCCACTTT | CASTKGQGAILAPLHF
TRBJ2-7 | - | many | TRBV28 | TGTGCCAGCAGTTTTGTTCGTGGACACACAACCTACGAGCAGTACTTC | CASSFVRGHTTYEQYF
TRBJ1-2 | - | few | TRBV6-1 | TGTGCCAGCAGTGAAGCGTCCCAGACCTATGGCTACACCTTC | CASSEASQTYGYTF
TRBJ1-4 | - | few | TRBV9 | TGTGCCAGCAGCGTCGGGGGAATCGATGAAAAACTGTTTTTT | CASSVGGIDEKLFF
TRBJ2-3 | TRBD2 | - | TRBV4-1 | TGCGCCAGCAGCTACGGGACTAGCGGGGCCACAGATACGCAGTATTTT | CASSYGTSGATDTQYF
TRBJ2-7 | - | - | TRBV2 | TGTGCCAGCAGGACCGGACAGTCGAGGAACTTCGAGCAGTACTTC | CASRTGQSRNFEQYF
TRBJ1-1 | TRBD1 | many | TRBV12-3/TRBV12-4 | TGTGCCAGCAGTTTAAAGCCCGGGACAGGAGCTTTCTTT | CASSLKPGTGAFF
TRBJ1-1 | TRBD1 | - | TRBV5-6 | TGTGCCAGCAGCCGGGACAGAGCCTGGAACACTGAAGCTTTCTTT | CASSRDRAWNTEAFF
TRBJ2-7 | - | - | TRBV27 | TGTGCCAGCAGTCCGATCACAGGCAGCGAGCAGTACTTC | CASSPITGSEQYF
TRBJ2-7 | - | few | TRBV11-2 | TGTGCCAGCAGCCCCTTTCTATTTCGGGGAACCTACGAGCAGTACTTC | CASSPFLFRGTYEQYF
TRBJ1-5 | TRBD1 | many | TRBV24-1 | TGTGCCACCAGTGATTTGACAGGGGAGCCCCAGCATTTT | CATSDLTGEPQHF
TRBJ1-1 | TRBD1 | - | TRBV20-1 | TGCAGTGCTATACTAGGACAGGGATATACTGAAGCTTTCTTT | CSAILGQGYTEAFF
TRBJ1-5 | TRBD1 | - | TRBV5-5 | TGTGCCAGCAGCCGAGACAGGGAGGGAAGTCAGCCCCAGCATTTT | CASSRDREGSQPQHF
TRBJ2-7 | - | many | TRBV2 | TGTGCCAGCAGTGAATCTGCGGGAACTTACGAGCAGTACTTC | CASSESAGTYEQYF
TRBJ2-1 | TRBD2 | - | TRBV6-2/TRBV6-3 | TGTGCCAGCAGTTACTCACGGACTAGCGCGAGCTCCTACAATGAGCAGTTCTTC | CASSYSRTSASSYNEQFF
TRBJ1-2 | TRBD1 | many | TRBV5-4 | TGTGCCAGCAGTGCGGGACAGGGAAACTATGGCTACACCTTC | CASSAGQGNYGYTF
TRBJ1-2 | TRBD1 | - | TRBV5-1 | TGCGCCAGCAGCCTCAACGGACAGGGGGCAGGGGGCTACACCTTC | CASSLNGQGAGGYTF
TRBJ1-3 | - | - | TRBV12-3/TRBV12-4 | TGTGCCAGCACAAATCTCGGGGCTTCTGGAGACACCATATATTTT | CASTNLGASGDTIYF
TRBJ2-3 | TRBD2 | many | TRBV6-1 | TGTGCCAGTAAAAGCGGGAGGGCCCTCACAGATACGCAGTATTTT | CASKSGRALTDTQYF
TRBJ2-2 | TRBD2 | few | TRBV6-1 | TGTGCCAGCAGACCCGGGGCGGGGGGCGGGGAGCTGTTTTTT | CASRPGAGGGELFF
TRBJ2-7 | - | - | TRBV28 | TGTGCCAGCGAAGGGTCAGGAGGCTCCTACGAGCAGTACTTC | CASEGSGGSYEQYF
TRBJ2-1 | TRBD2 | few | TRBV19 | TGTGCCAGTAGACGACTAGCGGGACGGAATGAGCAGTTCTTC | CASRRLAGRNEQFF
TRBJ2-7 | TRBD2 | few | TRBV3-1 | TGTGCCAGCAGCCTCATAATGGGGGGGTTGTACGAGCAGTACTTC | CASSLIMGGLYEQYF
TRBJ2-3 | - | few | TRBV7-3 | TGTGCCAGCAGCATTCGGAGCCGACCAGATACGCAGTATTTT | CASSIRSRPDTQYF
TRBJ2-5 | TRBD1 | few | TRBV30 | TGTGCCTGGAGTGTAGGGGACAGGGGGCGAGAGACCCAGTACTTC | CAWSVGDRGRETQYF
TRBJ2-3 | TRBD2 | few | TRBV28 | TGTGCCAGCAGTTTTGTTGAGGGACTAGCCACAGATACGCAGTATTTT | CASSFVEGLATDTQYF
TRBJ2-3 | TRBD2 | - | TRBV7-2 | TGTGCCAGCAGCTTAGCCTGGGGACTAGCAGGGTCGGATACGCAGTATTTT | CASSLAWGLAGSDTQYF
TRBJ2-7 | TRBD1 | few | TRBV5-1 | TGCGCCAGCAGCCTAAACGCAAACAGGGGCCACGAGCAGTACTTC | CASSLNANRGHEQYF
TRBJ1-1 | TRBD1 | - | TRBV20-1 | TGCAGTGCTAGAGACCACAGGGGAACTGAAGCTTTCTTT | CSARDHRGTEAFF
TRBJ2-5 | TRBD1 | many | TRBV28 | TGTGCCAGCAGTCCAGGGGGACAGGGGATGGAGACCCAGTACTTC | CASSPGGQGMETQYF
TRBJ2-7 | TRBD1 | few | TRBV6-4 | TGTGCCAGCAGTGACTGGACAGGGCTCGAAGATTACGAGCAGTACTTC | CASSDWTGLEDYEQYF
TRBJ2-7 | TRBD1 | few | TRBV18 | TGTGCCAGCTCACCACGAAAAGGGGGCCACGAGCAGTACTTC | CASSPRKGGHEQYF
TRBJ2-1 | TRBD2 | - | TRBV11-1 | TGTGCCAGTAGTGGCCGTAGCGGGAGGGCCAACAATGAGCAGTTCTTC | CASSGRSGRANNEQFF
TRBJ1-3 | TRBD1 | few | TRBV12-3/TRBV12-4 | TGTGCCAGCCGTCCAACCGGGACAGGCTCTGGAAACACCATATATTTT | CASRPTGTGSGNTIYF
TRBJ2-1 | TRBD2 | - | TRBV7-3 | TGTGCCAGCAGCGCCATAGCGGGAGGCCCCTACAATGAGCAGTTCTTC | CASSAIAGGPYNEQFF
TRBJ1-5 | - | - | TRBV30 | TGTGCCTGGGCCCCTCGCGGGGCACAACGGGGGCCCCAGCATTTT | CAWAPRGAQRGPQHF
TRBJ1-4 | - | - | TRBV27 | TGTGCCAGCAGTTCCCTTGCAACTAATGAAAAACTGTTTTTT | CASSSLATNEKLFF
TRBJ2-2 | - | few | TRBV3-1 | TGTGCCAGCAGCCAAGACTTGAGCAGGGGGAACACCGGGGAGCTGTTTTTT | CASSQDLSRGNTGELFF
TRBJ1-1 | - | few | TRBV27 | TGTGCCAGCAGTTTTAACCCGTTAACGGTGGCTGAAGCTTTCTTT | CASSFNPLTVAEAFF
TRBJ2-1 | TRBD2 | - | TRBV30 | TGTGCTGGACGGACTAGACGGTCCTACAATGAGCAGTTCTTC | CAGRTRRSYNEQFF
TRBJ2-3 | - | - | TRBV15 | TGTGCCACCAGCAGATCGCGGAGCACAGATACGCAGTATTTT | CATSRSRSTDTQYF
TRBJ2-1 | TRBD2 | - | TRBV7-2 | TGTGCCAGCAGCTTAATAGCGGGAGGTCACGAGCAGTTCTTC | CASSLIAGGHEQFF
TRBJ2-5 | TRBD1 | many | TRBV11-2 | TGTGCCAGCATGCGGACAGGGCGAGAGACCCAGTACTTC | CASMRTGRETQYF
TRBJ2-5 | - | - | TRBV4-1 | TGCGCCAGCAGCCAAGGGCTTAGGGGCGGCCAAGAGACCCAGTACTTC | CASSQGLRGGQETQYF
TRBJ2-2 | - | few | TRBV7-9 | TGTGCCAGCAGCTTATCGGGGGCGGGCACCGGGGAGCTGTTTTTT | CASSLSGAGTGELFF
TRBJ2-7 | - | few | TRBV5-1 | TGCGCCAGCAGCTTGGCCCGGGGGCTCTACGAGCAGTACTTC | CASSLARGLYEQYF
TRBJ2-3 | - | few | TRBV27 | TGTGCCAGCAGTTGGAAGAGGAGCACAGATACGCAGTATTTT | CASSWKRSTDTQYF
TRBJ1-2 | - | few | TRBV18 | TGTGCCAGCTCAACCGCTGAAAGTCGAGGAGGCTACACCTTC | CASSTAESRGGYTF
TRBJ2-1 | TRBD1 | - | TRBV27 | TGTGCCAGCAGTCCGACAGGGATCAATGAGCAGTTCTTC | CASSPTGINEQFF
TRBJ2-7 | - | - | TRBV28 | TGTGCCAGCACAGGGATCCACGAGCAGTACTTC | CASTGIHEQYF
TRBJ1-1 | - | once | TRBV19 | TGTGCCAGTAGTATAGAGGGCTCCCACAGAAGCATGAACACTGAAGCTTTCTTT | CASSIEGSHRSMNTEAFF
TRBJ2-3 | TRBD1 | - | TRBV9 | TGTGCCAGCAGCTTAGAACAGGGGTATACAGATACGCAGTATTTT | CASSLEQGYTDTQYF